The 27 T cell receptor beta chains below were found in one sample sequenced in a study of cytomegalovirus exposure and HLA in healthy donors. The study ran its PCR with 60 Vbeta and 13 Jbeta primers. The repertoire was sequenced with immunoSEQ multiplex PCR; TCRdb's copy has only in-frame clones and lacks some. The data contain 130,000 or so clones, 75% to 80% of them singletons. The sequenced sample was PBMCs. The receptors were gathered from a female donor in good health and CMV-seronegative.

J is TRBJ1-2 and V is TRBV5-1, with a possible D match to TRBD1 (5 bases). Germline CDR1 SGHRS, CDR2 YFSETQ. CDR3 length: 12 residues. The V and J ends lost 0 bases and 7 bases respectively, with 7 bases between them. CDR3 bases: TGCGCCAGCAGCTTGGATAGGGGTGGCTACACCTTC. This gives the protein CASSLDRGGYTF.

The chain employs TRBV5-1 and TRBJ2-5; 12 bases are a match to TRBD2. Germline-derived CDR1 and CDR2 are SGHRS and YFSETQ. With V trimmed by 3 bases and J by 2 bases, 8 bases remained unmatched. CDR3 length: 17 residues. For the CDR3, the DNA is TGCGCCAGCAGCTCCTTACTAGCGGGAGGACAACAAGAGACCCAGTACTTC. Its protein is CASSSLLAGGQQETQYF.

The chain has TRBV28 and TRBJ1-5, with TRBD1 matching over 7 bases. The CDR3 is 18 residues long. V was pared by 1 base and J by 0 bases, with 9 bases of the junction left unmatched. Germline CDR1 reads MDHEN; CDR2 reads SYDVKM. The CDR3 nucleotides read TGTGCCAGCAGTTTATCAACAGGGGCCCGATATAGCAATCAGCCCCAGCATTTT. It encodes CASSLSTGARYSNQPQHF.

The CDR3 is CASSPLQGRGEKLFF. CDR3 nucleotides: TGTGCCAGCAGCCCATTACAGGGGAGAGGGGAAAAACTGTTTTTT. This chain connects TRBV7-6 to TRBJ1-4, with 7 nucleotides matching TRBD1. CDR3 length equals 15 residues. Per the germline V gene, CDR1 is SGHVS and CDR2 is FNYEAQ. Germline trimming cut 5 bases from V and 8 bases from J; bases unmatched to any gene: 11.

V and J are TRBV4-2 and TRBJ2-1; no definite D call. Germline V gene lookup returns CDR1 LGHNA and CDR2 YNFKEQ. This CDR3 spans 18 amino acids. The ends were cut back, 0 bases at V and 7 bases at J, with 22 bases in the middle. This chain's CDR3 is CASSQDQWQNLPGNEQFF. The DNA for the CDR3 is TGTGCCAGCAGCCAAGACCAATGGCAGAACTTGCCCGGGAATGAGCAGTTCTTC.

This clone has just one count. Germline is not matched at one junction end, which may reflect a read error. The chain has TRBV7-2 and TRBJ1-2; 9 bases map to TRBD1. The length of the CDR3 is 13 residues. CDR1 is SGHTA, CDR2 FQGNSA, per germline. CDR3 nucleotides: TGTGCCAGCAGCTTAGGTGGGGACAGGGTTCCCTTCTTC. Its protein product is CASSLGGDRVPFF.

The chain uses TRBV18 and TRBJ2-7, with D possibly matching TRBD2 (6 bases). V was cut by 3 bases and J by 5 bases, with 20 bases left in between. The germline CDR1 and CDR2 sequences are KGHSH and LQKENI. The CDR3 length is 16 residues. The CDR3 sequence: CASSPLDPGGYDEQYF. In nucleotides, the CDR3 is TGTGCCAGCTCACCGCTTGACCCCGGGGGTTACGACGAGCAGTACTTC.

V and J are TRBV23-1 and TRBJ2-6; TRBD2 agrees at 9 bases. TRBV23-1 is an ORF; its function is uncertain. The ends lost 11 bases at V and 0 bases at J; junction bases unmatched: 14. There are 18 residues in the CDR3. The CDR3 DNA follows: TGCGCCCGAAAAGAGCACGGGCGGGGGGGCTCTGGGGCCAACGTCCTGACTTTC. Its translation is CARKEHGRGGSGANVLTF.

Only a few counts were recorded for this clone. The chain joins TRBV27 to TRBJ2-3; 9 nucleotides align to TRBD1. The CDR3 loop spans 15 amino acids. CDR1 is MNHEY and CDR2 is SMNVEV in the germline V gene (reference sequence). V dropped 4 bases and J dropped 2; count of bases not matched to a gene: 4. For the CDR3, the DNA is TGTGCCAGCAGTTCCGGGACAGGGAACACAGATACGCAGTATTTT. It yields the protein CASSSGTGNTDTQYF.

The chain uses TRBV7-2 and TRBJ2-3; TRBD2 matches 8 bases. The CDR3 covers 15 residues. V trimming: 5 bases; J trimming: 0 bases; junction bases outside the gene matches: 4. Germline V CDR1 and CDR2: SGHTA, FQGNSA. The CDR3, as DNA: TGTGCCAGCAGCCTTAGCGGGACGAGCACAGATACGCAGTATTTT. It specifies CASSLSGTSTDTQYF.

The chain joins TRBV9 to TRBJ2-7; D perhaps matches TRBD1 (6 bases). CDR1 is SGDLS, CDR2 YYNGEE, per germline. The CDR3 loop spans 16 amino acids. V was pared by 4 bases and J by 3 bases, with 20 bases between. This CDR3 is CASSPLQGSADYEQYF. The DNA of the CDR3 is TGTGCCAGCAGCCCCCTACAGGGATCTGCAGACTACGAGCAGTACTTC. Variable domain in full (rest from reference TRBV9 and TRBJ2-7): DSGVTQTPKHLITATGQRVTLRCSPRSGDLSVYWYQQSLDQGLQFLIQYYNGEERAKGNILERFSAQQFPDLHSELNLSSLELGDSALYFCASSPLQGSADYEQYFGPGTRLTVT.

This clone was seen a few times. CDR3 loop: CAGGLAGGAGETQYF. The CDR3 DNA follows: TGTGCCGGAGGACTAGCGGGAGGGGCAGGGGAGACCCAGTACTTC. The chain couples TRBV7-2 to TRBJ2-5; 15 positions match TRBD2. The CDR3 loop spans 15 amino acids. Germline V gives CDR1 SGHTA, CDR2 FQGNSA. V lost 11 bases, J lost 5 bases, and 9 bases stayed unmatched.

This clone was seen more than once but under ten times. This chain joins TRBV19 and TRBJ1-3; D is ambiguous. This CDR3 region has 14 residues. The germline V gene has CDR1 LNHDA and CDR2 SQIVND (reference sequence). The V gene lost 7 bases and the J gene lost 7 bases, with 17 bases spanning the gap. DNA for the CDR3: TGTGCCAGTACCTCCGGCGCTGGGAGGAACACCATATATTTT. It translates to CASTSGAGRNTIYF.

As for this clone: Relative to the germline gene, one junction end is altered; a read error may explain this. The chain is built from TRBV7-9 and TRBJ2-5; D is perhaps TRBD1 (5 bases). Looked up from germline, CDR1 is SEHNR and CDR2 is FQNEAQ (reference sequence). The CDR3 has 16 residues. The CDR3 bases are TGTTCCAGCACCTCGATTGGGCTGGGGCTTGGGGAGACCCAGTACTTC. Encoded protein: CSSTSIGLGLGETQYF. Full variable domain (rest looked up from reference TRBV7-9 and TRBJ2-5): DTGVSQNPRHKITKRGQNVTFRCDPISEHNRLYWYRQTLGQGPEFLTYFQNEAQLEKSRLLSDRFSAERPKGSFSTLEIQRTEQGDSAMYLCSSTSIGLGLGETQYFGPGTRLLVL.

This sequence joins TRBV6-6 and TRBJ1-2; D is uncertain. V was trimmed by 6 bases and J by 0 bases, leaving 14 bases between them. CDR1 is MNHNY, CDR2 SVGAGI, per germline (reference sequence). CDR3 length: 15 amino acids. CDR3 region: CASRPPGRTNYGYTF. The CDR3 nucleotides read TGTGCCAGCAGACCGCCGGGGAGGACTAACTATGGCTACACCTTC.

This clone was detected only once. This chain joins TRBV6-5 and TRBJ1-4; D remains ambiguous. V shed 0 bases and J shed 0 bases, with 8 bases lying between them. Germline lookup yields CDR1 MNHEY and CDR2 SVGAGI. The CDR3 is made up of 16 amino acids. CDR3 sequence: CASSYSTFATNEKLFF. The CDR3 region has the DNA TGTGCCAGCAGTTACTCGACATTCGCAACTAATGAAAAACTGTTTTTT.

The V gene is TRBV30, the J gene TRBJ1-5; maybe TRBD1 (6 bases). V was cut by 0 bases and J by 2 bases, with 11 bases left in between. CDR3 length equals 15 residues. Germline lookup yields CDR1 GTSNPN and CDR2 SVGIG (reference sequence). CDR3: CAWSVVAGGNQPQHF. Here the CDR3 DNA reads TGTGCCTGGAGTGTAGTGGCAGGGGGCAATCAGCCCCAGCATTTT.

This rearrangement joins TRBV5-4 to TRBJ1-1, with TRBD1 matching over 7 bases. The length of the CDR3 is 14 residues. The germline V gene encodes CDR1 SGHNT and CDR2 YYREEE (reference sequence). Trimming removed 0 bases from V and 6 bases from J; junction bases left unmatched: 5. The chain's CDR3 is CASSLAGGRAEAFF. CDR3 sequence (DNA): TGTGCCAGCAGCTTGGCAGGGGGTAGGGCTGAAGCTTTCTTT.

The chain combines TRBV2 with TRBJ1-1; TRBD1 aligns across 8 bases. J lost 1 base, V lost 5 bases, and 6 bases had no gene match. The CDR3 is 15 residues long. CDR1 and CDR2 from the germline V gene are SNHLY and FYNNEI. CDR3 DNA sequence: TGTGCCAGCAGTTCACGGACAGGGACGAACACTGAAGCTTTCTTT. Translated, it gives CASSSRTGTNTEAFF.

The J gene is TRBJ2-7, the V gene TRBV5-1; a weak D match, TRBD1 (5 bases). V lost 0 bases and J 0 bases, leaving 7 bases between the germline ends. CDR3 length equals 14 residues. From germline, CDR1 is SGHRS and CDR2 YFSETQ. This chain's CDR3 is CASSLVQGSYEQYF. The CDR3 DNA sequence: TGCGCCAGCAGCTTGGTGCAGGGCTCCTACGAGCAGTACTTC.

The chain has TRBV4-1 and TRBJ1-1, with D maybe TRBD1 (6 bases). Germline V lookup: CDR1 MGHRA, CDR2 YSYEKL. CDR3 size: 16 residues. The V gene lost 3 bases and the J gene lost 0 bases, with 14 bases spanning the gap. This chain's CDR3 is CASSHLGTGLNTEAFF. CDR3 nucleotide sequence: TGCGCCAGCAGCCATTTGGGAACAGGGCTGAACACTGAAGCTTTCTTT.

This chain links TRBV19 with TRBJ2-7; D is unclear. The CDR3 is made up of 14 amino acids. Germline assignment: CDR1 LNHDA and CDR2 SQIVND (reference sequence). V was trimmed by 6 bases and J by 2 bases, leaving 14 bases between them. The CDR3 region is CASSPQVGPYEQYF. CDR3 sequence (DNA): TGTGCCAGTAGCCCCCAAGTTGGGCCCTACGAGCAGTACTTC.

The chain joins TRBV4-2 to TRBJ2-3; 10 positions match TRBD2. There are 17 residues in the CDR3. Per the germline V gene, CDR1 is LGHNA and CDR2 is YNFKEQ. V lost 1 base to trimming and J lost 3 bases; unmatched junction nucleotides: 7. The CDR3 DNA is TGTGCCAGCAGCCAAGCTAGCGGGAGCACGGGTACAGATACGCAGTATTTT. Protein product: CASSQASGSTGTDTQYF.

This clone was seen more than once but under ten times. The chain joins TRBV5-1 to TRBJ2-5; D possibly corresponds to TRBD2 (6 bases). Gene TRBJ2-7 matches the end of the DNA better, so the J call may be wrong. Germline V gives CDR1 SGHRS, CDR2 YFSETQ. This CDR3 comprises 14 residues. In DNA form, the CDR3 reads TGCGCCAGCAGCAGCTGGGGAGGCTTGGACGAGCAGTACTTC. Protein sequence: CASSSWGGLDEQYF.

The rearrangement links TRBV9 to TRBJ2-2; 9 bases map to TRBD1. The CDR3 spans 16 residues. The V gene's germline CDR1 is SGDLS and CDR2 YYNGEE. J lost 6 bases, V lost 0 bases, and 6 bases had no gene match. CDR3 loop: CASSVVGTGPPGELFF. CDR3 nucleotides: TGTGCCAGCAGCGTAGTAGGGACAGGGCCCCCCGGGGAGCTGTTTTTT.

The chain joins TRBV27 to TRBJ1-6; a possible D gene is TRBD1 (5 bases). V was pared by 7 bases and J by 7 bases, with 14 bases between. CDR1 is MNHEY, CDR2 SMNVEV, per germline (reference sequence). The CDR3 runs to 14 residues. In DNA, the CDR3 is TGTGCCAGCACCTCTCCCGGGGGAAATTCACCCCTCCACTTT. This sequence encodes CASTSPGGNSPLHF.

This clone has just one count. V and J are TRBV27 and TRBJ2-2; 9 positions match TRBD2. The length of the CDR3 is 15 residues. Looked up from germline, CDR1 is MNHEY and CDR2 is SMNVEV (reference sequence). The V and J ends lost 8 bases and 5 bases, in that order; junction bases with no gene match: 9. As DNA, the CDR3 is TGTGCCAGCTGGCGACTAGCGGATACTACCGGGGAGCTGTTTTTT. As protein: CASWRLADTTGELFF.